This T cell receptor (beta chain) was captured in a study of shared clonotypes between healthy human individuals. Deep-level assay runs were performed. Assay: immunoSEQ multiplex PCR; the TCRdb copy retains only in-frame clones and omits some. The table has 750,000 to 1,000,000 clones, nearly 95% seen once. Terminally differentiated effector memory CD45RA+ cells were left out of the naive CD8 fraction, which was CD45RO-negative and positively selected for CCR7. The count of this clone is one. Its antigen is as yet unknown. CDR3 size: 13 residues. Between the trimmed V and J ends, which lost 11 bases and 5 bases, there was a span of 16 bases. The V gene's germline CDR1 is MDHEN and CDR2 SYDVKM. General study findings and limits: Among non-shared clonotypes, generation probabilities were lower than among those shared by all four donors. A limitation of the genetic and exposure-history diversity represented arose from few donors.

The sequencing input was naive CD8+ T cells sorted from blood. The clonotype originates from a man in his thirties or forties in good health. The V call is TRBV28, the J call TRBJ2-1; tentatively, D is TRBD2 (6 bases). The CDR3 loop is CAGGGAGNNEQFF. The CDR3 DNA is TGTGCCGGTGGAGGGGCTGGAAACAATGAGCAGTTCTTC.